These T cell receptor beta chains were read from a single sample in a study of T cells expressing NK-cell markers. TCRdb reprocessed the 5' RACE reads and stores each CDR3 protein as one record, lacking DNA. The sample data list hundreds of thousands of distinct CDR3 sequences. The material sequenced was blood T cells: a sorted CD56 or NKG2C T cell subset, CD4+ or CD8+ T cells, or bulk PBMC T cells (not recorded which). Receptors were obtained from a woman between 18 and 75 years old in good health. Both conserved end residues are part of each CDR3. Fields, in order: V gene, J gene, CDR3 protein.

>TRBV25-1|TRBJ2-6
CASSQNRGNSGANVLTF
>TRBV6-5|TRBJ2-7
CASKQGFEQYF
>TRBV27|TRBJ2-5
CASSLLPSGETQYF
>TRBV7-9|TRBJ2-2
CASSTRRDTGELFF
>TRBV6-2/TRBV6-3|TRBJ2-1
CASRRGQYNEQFF
>TRBV6-5|TRBJ2-1
CASSSERGDNNEQFF
>TRBV3-1|TRBJ2-5
CASSQDAGGQETQYF
>TRBV21-1|TRBJ2-1
CASSKSCDRIERGVYNEQFF
>TRBV15|TRBJ2-5
CATMQQLPSQETQYF
>TRBV25-1|TRBJ2-1
CASSEFWADRGRDEQFF
>TRBV7-7|TRBJ2-5
CASSLVTSGETQYF
>TRBV11-1|TRBJ2-3
CASSFLTGVVLAGTDTQYF
>TRBV6-1|TRBJ2-3
CASSIDRAGRTSTDTQYF
>TRBV30|TRBJ2-3
CAWSVGGGRTDTQYF
>TRBV4-1|TRBJ2-5
CASSQVGGAETQYF
>TRBV7-3|TRBJ2-2
CASSKNRNTGELFF
>TRBV20-1|TRBJ2-7
CSARRELGPYEQYF
>TRBV7-2|TRBJ1-2
CASSFIRTGNYGYTF
>TRBV6-2/TRBV6-3|TRBJ2-7
CASSFTSGIPYEQYF
>TRBV5-6|TRBJ2-1
CASSRPTENEQFF
>TRBV5-4|TRBJ2-1
CASSWDRDLSYNEQFF
>TRBV6-9|TRBJ1-1
CARGIRDRGFSNTEAFF
>TRBV5-5|TRBJ1-1
CASSQTVPNTEAFF
>TRBV27|TRBJ2-1
CASSFEGRIGGEFF
>TRBV7-3|TRBJ2-7
CASSRRAYEQYF
>TRBV13|TRBJ1-6
CASSLGGRGIGSYNSPLHF
>TRBV28|TRBJ1-2
CASSARLGPYNF
>TRBV7-3|TRBJ2-2
CASSPGRLDTGELFF
>TRBV13|TRBJ2-4
CASKRQGSIWYF
>TRBV25-1|TRBJ1-5
CASSEVCQPQHF
>TRBV2|TRBJ1-2
CASSEKFSGDGYTF
>TRBV5-4|TRBJ2-1
CASSPGAGVYNEQFF
>TRBV28|TRBJ2-1
CASSPLAGDFNEQFF
>TRBV11-1|TRBJ2-1
CASSLVGKAEGIYNEQFF
>TRBV6-1|TRBJ1-1
CASSPTDGVNTEAFF
>TRBV5-1|TRBJ2-1
CASSHGLRGRLNEQFF
>TRBV20-1|TRBJ2-5
CSAAPRRGWSETQYF
>TRBV4-3|TRBJ2-2
CASSQEELVGPGELFF